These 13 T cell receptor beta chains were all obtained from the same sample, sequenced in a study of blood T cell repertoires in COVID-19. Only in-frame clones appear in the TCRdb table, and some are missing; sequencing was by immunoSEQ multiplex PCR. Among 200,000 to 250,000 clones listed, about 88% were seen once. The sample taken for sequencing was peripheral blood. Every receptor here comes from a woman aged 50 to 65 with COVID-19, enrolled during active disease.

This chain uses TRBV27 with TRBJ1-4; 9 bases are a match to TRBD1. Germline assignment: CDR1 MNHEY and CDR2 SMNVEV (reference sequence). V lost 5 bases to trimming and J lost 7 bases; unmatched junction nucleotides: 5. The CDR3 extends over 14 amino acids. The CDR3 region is CASSKQGALEKLFF. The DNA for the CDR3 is TGTGCCAGCAGTAAACAGGGGGCGCTTGAAAAACTGTTTTTT.

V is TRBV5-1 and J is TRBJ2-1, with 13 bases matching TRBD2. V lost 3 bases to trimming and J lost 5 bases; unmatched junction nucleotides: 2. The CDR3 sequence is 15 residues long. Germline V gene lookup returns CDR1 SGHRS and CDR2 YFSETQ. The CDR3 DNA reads TGCGCCAGCAGCTGGGGACTAGCGGGGAACAATGAGCAGTTCTTC. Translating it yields CASSWGLAGNNEQFF.

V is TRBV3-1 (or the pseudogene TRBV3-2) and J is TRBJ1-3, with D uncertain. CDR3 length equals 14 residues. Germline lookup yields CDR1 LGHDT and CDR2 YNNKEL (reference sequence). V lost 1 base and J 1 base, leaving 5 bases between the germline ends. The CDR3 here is CASSQVVSGNTIYF. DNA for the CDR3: TGTGCCAGCAGCCAAGTCGTTTCTGGAAACACCATATATTTT.

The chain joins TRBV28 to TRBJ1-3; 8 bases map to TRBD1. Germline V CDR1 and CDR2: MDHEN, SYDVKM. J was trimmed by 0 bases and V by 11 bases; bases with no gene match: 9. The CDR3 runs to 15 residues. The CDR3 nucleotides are TGTGCCCATACGACAGGGGTTAGCTCTGGAAACACCATATATTTT. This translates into CAHTTGVSSGNTIYF.

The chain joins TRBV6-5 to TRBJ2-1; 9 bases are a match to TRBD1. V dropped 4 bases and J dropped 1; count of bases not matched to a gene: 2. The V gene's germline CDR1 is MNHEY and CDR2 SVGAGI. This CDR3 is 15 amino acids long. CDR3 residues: CASSSTGGSYNEQFF. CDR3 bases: TGTGCCAGCAGTTCGACAGGGGGTTCCTACAATGAGCAGTTCTTC.

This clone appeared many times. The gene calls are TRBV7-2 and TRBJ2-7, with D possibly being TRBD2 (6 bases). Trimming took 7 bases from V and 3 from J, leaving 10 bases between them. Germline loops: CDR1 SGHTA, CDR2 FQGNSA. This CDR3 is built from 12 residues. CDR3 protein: CASKGGGYEQYF. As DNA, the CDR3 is TGTGCCAGCAAGGGAGGAGGCTACGAGCAGTACTTC.

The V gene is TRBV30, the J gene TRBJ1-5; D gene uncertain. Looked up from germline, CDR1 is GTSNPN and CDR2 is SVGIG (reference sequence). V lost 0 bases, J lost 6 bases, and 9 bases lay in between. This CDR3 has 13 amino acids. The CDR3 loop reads CAWSVRAGQPQHF. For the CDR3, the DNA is TGTGCCTGGAGTGTTAGGGCGGGTCAGCCCCAGCATTTT.

CDR3 in DNA: TGTGCCAGTTCGGGGGGGGAAGGGGAGGAAGCTTTCTTT. Translated, it gives CASSGGEGEEAFF. V gene TRBV10-3 combines with J gene TRBJ1-1; TRBD1 is a possible D gene (5 bases). The V and J ends lost 10 bases and 8 bases respectively, with 20 bases between them. There are 13 residues in the CDR3. Germline V gene sequence: CDR1 ENHRY, CDR2 SYGVKD.

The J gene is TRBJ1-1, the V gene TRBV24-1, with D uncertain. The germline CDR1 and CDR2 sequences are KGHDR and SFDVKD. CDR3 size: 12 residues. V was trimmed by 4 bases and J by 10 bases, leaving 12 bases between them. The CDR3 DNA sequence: TGTGCCACCAGTGACCGGGGAGGTCGAGCTTTCTTT. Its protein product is CATSDRGGRAFF.

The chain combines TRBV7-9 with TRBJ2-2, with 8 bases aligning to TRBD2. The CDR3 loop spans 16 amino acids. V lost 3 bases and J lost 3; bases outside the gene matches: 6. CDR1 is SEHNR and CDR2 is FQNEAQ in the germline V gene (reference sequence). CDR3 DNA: TGTGCCAGCAGCTTCGCGGGACTAGTGGACACCGGGGAGCTGTTTTTT. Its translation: CASSFAGLVDTGELFF.

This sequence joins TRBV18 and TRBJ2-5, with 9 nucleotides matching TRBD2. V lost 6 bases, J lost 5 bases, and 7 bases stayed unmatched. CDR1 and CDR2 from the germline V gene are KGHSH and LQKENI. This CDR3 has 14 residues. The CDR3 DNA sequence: TGTGCCAGCTCGGCAAGCGGGGGGACCGAGACCCAGTACTTC. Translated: CASSASGGTETQYF.

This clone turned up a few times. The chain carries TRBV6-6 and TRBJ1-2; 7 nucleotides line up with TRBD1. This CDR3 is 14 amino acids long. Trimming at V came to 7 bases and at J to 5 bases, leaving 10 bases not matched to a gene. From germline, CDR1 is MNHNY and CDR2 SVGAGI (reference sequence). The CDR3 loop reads CASTSQGTQYGYTF. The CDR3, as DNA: TGTGCCAGCACCTCACAGGGGACCCAATATGGCTACACCTTC.

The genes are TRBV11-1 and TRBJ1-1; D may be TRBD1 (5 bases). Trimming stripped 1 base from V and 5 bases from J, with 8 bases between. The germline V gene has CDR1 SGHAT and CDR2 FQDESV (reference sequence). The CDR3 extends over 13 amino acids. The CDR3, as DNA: TGTGCCAGCAGCTTAGTGGGGCGGACTGAAGCTTTCTTT. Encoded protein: CASSLVGRTEAFF.